These 32 T cell receptor beta chains came from one sample sequenced in a study of shared clonotypes between healthy human individuals. Naive CD8 cells, CD45RO-negative and positively selected for CCR7, excluded terminally differentiated effector memory CD45RA+ cells. TCRdb's copy holds only in-frame clones and misses some; the assay was immunoSEQ multiplex PCR. The sample has about 580,000 clones, roughly 98% seen once; the top ten hold 0.25% to 0.35%. Sequenced input: naive CD8+ T cells sorted from blood. These receptor sequences come from a man aged 30-40 years in good health.

This clone has a single count. The chain couples TRBV5-4 to TRBJ2-7; D remains unclear. CDR3 length equals 16 residues. Germline V gene sequence: CDR1 SGHNT, CDR2 YYREEE (reference sequence). Trimming took off 0 bases at V and 4 bases at J, with 17 bases between the two ends. The CDR3 DNA reads as TGTGCCAGCAGCTTGGGGGCAAGAATCCAACAGTACGAGCAGTACTTC. Amino acid sequence: CASSLGARIQQYEQYF.

V usage is TRBV7-8 and J usage is TRBJ1-1; tentatively, D is TRBD1 (6 bases). The germline V gene encodes CDR1 SGHVS and CDR2 FQNEAQ. The CDR3 is 15 amino acids. Trimming took off 5 bases at V and 0 bases at J, with 13 bases between the two ends. CDR3 amino acids: CASSEEQGLNTEAFF. CDR3 sequence (DNA): TGTGCCAGCAGCGAAGAACAGGGTTTGAACACTGAAGCTTTCTTT.

The rearrangement joins TRBV28 to TRBJ1-2; 7 positions match TRBD1. With V trimmed by 5 bases and J by 1 base, 7 bases remained unmatched. The CDR3 contains 15 residues. The germline V gene encodes CDR1 MDHEN and CDR2 SYDVKM. CDR3 loop: CASSLDRAGNYGYTF. The CDR3 DNA is TGTGCCAGCAGTCTAGACAGGGCGGGTAACTATGGCTACACCTTC.

The chain has TRBV28 and TRBJ2-3, with 13 bases aligning to TRBD2. CDR1 and CDR2 from the germline V gene are MDHEN and SYDVKM. The CDR3 sequence is 19 residues long. J gave up 1 base and V 4 bases, and 11 bases lay outside the gene matches. The CDR3: CASSSPATSGRLGTDTQYF. The CDR3 DNA follows: TGTGCCAGCAGTTCCCCTGCGACTAGCGGGAGGTTGGGCACAGATACGCAGTATTTT.

This chain uses TRBV7-7 with TRBJ2-1; TRBD2 aligns across 8 bases. CDR3 length: 16 amino acids. CDR1 SSHAT and CDR2 FNYEAQ come from the germline V gene (reference sequence). CDR3 sequence reads: CASSSGELAEYNEQFF. In nucleotides, the CDR3 is TGTGCTAGCTCTTCCGGGGAACTAGCGGAATACAATGAGCAGTTCTTC.

This clone was observed a single time. This chain uses TRBV7-3 with TRBJ2-3; the D gene is possibly TRBD2 (5 bases). Per the germline V gene, CDR1 is SGHTA and CDR2 is FQGTGA. The CDR3 contains 16 residues. Trimming took 1 base from V and 1 from J, leaving 12 bases between them. The chain's CDR3 is CASSLSGVGGTDTQYF. Here the CDR3 DNA reads TGTGCCAGCAGCTTAAGCGGCGTCGGGGGCACAGATACGCAGTATTTT.

This clone was seen a single time. This chain connects TRBV5-1 to TRBJ2-3; D remains unclear. Germline CDR1 reads SGHRS; CDR2 reads YFSETQ. Trimming left V 3 bases short and J 0 bases short, with 11 bases between. The CDR3 is 15 residues long. The CDR3 loop is CASSSELPSTDTQYF. CDR3 in DNA: TGCGCCAGCAGCTCAGAACTACCAAGCACAGATACGCAGTATTTT.

J is TRBJ2-7 and V is TRBV10-3; perhaps TRBD1 as D (6 bases). The V gene lost 2 bases and the J gene lost 3 bases, with 14 bases spanning the gap. CDR3 size: 15 residues. Germline V gene lookup returns CDR1 ENHRY and CDR2 SYGVKD. CDR3 amino acids: CAISETSGTLYEQYF. The CDR3 coding sequence is TGTGCCATCAGTGAGACCTCCGGGACACTCTACGAGCAGTACTTC.

The chain recombines TRBV10-1 with TRBJ2-7, with 10 bases that match TRBD1. From germline, CDR1 is WNHNN and CDR2 SYGVQD (reference sequence). V shed 0 bases, J shed 5 bases, and the junction held 1 base outside the gene matches. The CDR3 is 14 residues long. In DNA, the CDR3 is TGCGCCAGCAGTGAGTCGGACAGGGGGGACGAGCAGTACTTC. Residues: CASSESDRGDEQYF.

J is TRBJ1-2 and V is TRBV25-1; D uncertain. The CDR3 loop spans 12 amino acids. The V end lost 2 bases, the J end lost 5 bases, and 6 bases lay between the germline ends. CDR1 and CDR2 from the germline V gene are MGHDK and SYGVNS. DNA of the CDR3: TGTGCCAGCAGTGAAGCGGGGTATGGCTACACCTTC. Translating gives CASSEAGYGYTF.

The chain recombines TRBV27 with TRBJ1-5; unclear D gene. The germline V gene encodes CDR1 MNHEY and CDR2 SMNVEV (reference sequence). Trimming cost V 5 bases and J 0 bases, with 8 bases left between them. This CDR3 contains 14 residues. CDR3 sequence (DNA): TGTGCCAGCAGTGCAAGCCATAGCAATCAGCCCCAGCATTTT. Encoded protein: CASSASHSNQPQHF.

The chain couples TRBV29-1 to TRBJ2-7; no reliable D call. CDR1 is SQVTM, CDR2 ANQGSEA, per germline. CDR3 size: 13 residues. The ends were cut back, 1 base at V and 3 bases at J, with 10 bases in the middle. The CDR3 sequence is CSVEGSTVYEQYF. The CDR3 DNA reads as TGCAGCGTTGAAGGTTCGACGGTCTACGAGCAGTACTTC.

In DNA form, the CDR3 reads TGCGCCAGCACCCCCGTCGGACAGGGATACGAAAAACTGTTTTTT. It is translated as CASTPVGQGYEKLFF. The rearrangement uses TRBV10-2 and TRBJ1-4; 8 positions match TRBD1. This CDR3 contains 15 residues. Per germline, CDR1 WSHSY and CDR2 SAAADI. J gave up 8 bases and V 7 bases, and 12 bases lay outside the gene matches.

This chain links TRBV10-2 with TRBJ1-2, with a weak D call TRBD1 (5 bases). The V and J ends lost 2 bases and 6 bases respectively, with 13 bases between them. Germline values: CDR1 WSHSY, CDR2 SAAADI. The CDR3 totals 14 residues. The CDR3 region is CASSELRDGDGYTF. In DNA form, the CDR3 reads TGCGCCAGCAGTGAGCTCAGGGATGGAGATGGCTACACCTTC.

In nucleotides, the CDR3 is TGTGCCAGCAGGGCGGTTAACAAAGAGACCCAGTACTTC. Residues: CASRAVNKETQYF. The chain joins TRBV6-1 to TRBJ2-5; the D is unclear. Germline CDR1 MNHNS, CDR2 SASEGT. This CDR3 comprises 13 residues. Between the trimmed V and J ends, which lost 6 bases and 3 bases, there was a span of 11 bases.

The V gene is TRBV7-9, the J gene TRBJ2-7; perhaps TRBD2 as D (6 bases). With 5 bases removed from V and 5 bases from J, the gap between germline ends came to 19 bases. Germline lookup yields CDR1 SEHNR and CDR2 FQNEAQ (reference sequence). The CDR3 totals 15 residues. The CDR3, as DNA: TGTGCCAGCAGCCCTCCGGAGAGGGGAGGCCACGAGCAGTACTTC. Translating it yields CASSPPERGGHEQYF.

J is TRBJ2-7 and V is TRBV7-2, with 7 bases identical to TRBD2. The germline CDR1 and CDR2 sequences are SGHTA and FQGNSA. This CDR3 is 14 amino acids long. After removal of 4 bases from V and 6 bases from J, the junction contained 9 bases not matched to a gene. CDR3 coding DNA: TGTGCCAGCAGCTCGTTCGGACTAGTGGGCGAGCAGTACTTC. Its protein is CASSSFGLVGEQYF. The whole variable domain, filled in from reference TRBV7-2 and TRBJ2-7, reads GAGVSQSPSNKVTEKGKDVELRCDPISGHTALYWYRQSLGQGLEFLIYFQGNSAPDKSGLPSDRFSAERTGGSVSTLTIQRTQQEDSAVYLCASSSFGLVGEQYFGPGTRLTVT.

This chain joins TRBV7-6 and TRBJ2-1; D perhaps matches TRBD1 (5 bases). The V gene's germline CDR1 is SGHVS and CDR2 FNYEAQ. CDR3 size: 13 residues. V lost 5 bases and J 3 bases, leaving 8 bases between the germline ends. The CDR3 sequence: CASSKTDYNEQFF. CDR3 in DNA: TGTGCCAGCAGCAAGACAGACTACAATGAGCAGTTCTTC.

The rearrangement uses TRBV7-7 and TRBJ2-1, with 7 nucleotides matching TRBD2. The CDR3 consists of 15 residues. V dropped 1 base and J dropped 5; count of bases not matched to a gene: 5. The germline CDR1 and CDR2 sequences are SSHAT and FNYEAQ (reference sequence). CDR3 coding DNA: TGTGCCAGCAGCTTAGGCGCGGGAGCCAACAATGAGCAGTTCTTC. It specifies CASSLGAGANNEQFF. Based on the CDR3 plus reference TRBV7-7 and TRBJ2-1, the full variable domain is GAGVSQSPRYKVTKRGQDVTLRCDPISSHATLYWYQQALGQGPEFLTYFNYEAQPDKSGLPSDRFSAERPEGSISTLTIQRTEQRDSAMYRCASSLGAGANNEQFFGPGTRLTVL.

The gene calls are TRBV2 and TRBJ2-2; the D gene is possibly TRBD1 (5 bases). The CDR3 sequence is 14 residues long. The V and J ends lost 4 bases and 6 bases respectively, with 12 bases between them. Germline assignment: CDR1 SNHLY and CDR2 FYNNEI. As DNA, the CDR3 is TGTGCCAGCAGTGCTAGGGGTGATTCCGGGGAGCTGTTTTTT. It yields the protein CASSARGDSGELFF.

Here the CDR3 DNA reads TGTGCCAGCAGTGAGTGGGACTCCTACAATGAGCAGTTCTTC. This gives the protein CASSEWDSYNEQFF. The V and J genes are TRBV2 and TRBJ2-1; D call uncertain. Germline-derived CDR1 and CDR2 are SNHLY and FYNNEI. Trimming took off 3 bases at V and 0 bases at J, with 6 bases between the two ends. The CDR3 runs to 14 residues.

V is TRBV15 and J is TRBJ2-1, with D maybe TRBD2 (7 bases). The V end lost 2 bases, the J end lost 2 bases, and 16 bases lay between the germline ends. CDR1 is LNHNV, CDR2 YYDKDF, per germline (reference sequence). There are 17 residues in the CDR3. The CDR3 nucleotides are TGTGCCACCAGCAGAAAAGGGGGACTAACCACCTACAATGAGCAGTTCTTC. Its protein product is CATSRKGGLTTYNEQFF.

This chain connects TRBV2 to TRBJ2-7; no clear D. The CDR3 is 12 residues long. V was trimmed by 4 bases and J by 5 bases, leaving 9 bases between them. The germline V gene encodes CDR1 SNHLY and CDR2 FYNNEI. Here the CDR3 reads CASSALLDEQYF. CDR3 sequence (DNA): TGTGCCAGCAGTGCCCTCCTTGACGAGCAGTACTTC. The full variable domain, with the rest looked up from reference TRBV2 and TRBJ2-7, is EPEVTQTPSHQVTQMGQEVILRCVPISNHLYFYWYRQILGQKVEFLVSFYNNEISEKSEIFDDQFSVERPDGSNFTLKIRSTKLEDSAMYFCASSALLDEQYFGPGTRLTVT.

The chain links TRBV10-3 to TRBJ1-2; the D is unclear. The CDR3 loop spans 13 amino acids. The V gene's germline CDR1 is ENHRY and CDR2 SYGVKD. The V end lost 6 bases, the J end lost 8 bases, and 16 bases lay between the germline ends. In nucleotides, the CDR3 is TGTGCCATCAGGTACGACCTGGGTCAAGGCTACACCTTC. It translates to CAIRYDLGQGYTF.

This chain links TRBV7-2 with TRBJ2-7; maybe TRBD1 (5 bases). The CDR3 spans 14 residues. Trimming pared 0 bases from V and 2 bases from J, leaving 8 bases between. Germline V CDR1 and CDR2: SGHTA, FQGNSA. The CDR3 sequence: CASSLAQGTYEQYF. In DNA form, the CDR3 reads TGTGCCAGCAGCTTAGCCCAGGGAACCTACGAGCAGTACTTC.

The V and J genes are TRBV6-6 and TRBJ1-1; D is uncertain. Germline lookup yields CDR1 MNHNY and CDR2 SVGAGI (reference sequence). Trimming cost V 1 base and J 8 bases, with 8 bases left between them. The CDR3 extends over 12 amino acids. The CDR3 region has the DNA TGTGCCAGCAGTTACTTAGCGTCCGAAGCTTTCTTT. It encodes CASSYLASEAFF.

The chain has TRBV4-3 and TRBJ2-1; a possible D gene is TRBD2 (5 bases). The CDR3 loop spans 13 amino acids. CDR1 and CDR2 (germline): LGHNA, YSLEER. Trimming pared 4 bases from V and 5 bases from J, leaving 9 bases between. For the CDR3, the DNA is TGCGCCAGCAGCCTAGCGAGAAACAATGAGCAGTTCTTC. Translated, it gives CASSLARNNEQFF.

The chain employs TRBV29-1 and TRBJ2-7; unclear D gene. V lost 1 base, J lost 2 bases, and 6 bases lay in between. The germline gives CDR1 SQVTM, CDR2 ANQGSEA. CDR3 length: 12 residues. CDR3 nucleotide sequence: TGCAGCGTTGAAGGTGGCCCCTACGAGCAGTACTTC. It codes for CSVEGGPYEQYF.

V usage is TRBV7-9 and J usage is TRBJ1-2; 8 nucleotides align to TRBD1. The CDR3 contains 15 residues. Per germline, CDR1 SEHNR and CDR2 FQNEAQ (reference sequence). The ends lost 1 base at V and 4 bases at J; junction bases unmatched: 5. CDR3 sequence (DNA): TGTGCCAGCAGCTTAGGTGCAGGGGGCGGCTATGGCTACACCTTC. It encodes CASSLGAGGGYGYTF.

V is TRBV7-9 and J is TRBJ1-1; 9 nucleotides match TRBD1. This CDR3 region has 16 residues. The V and J ends lost 5 bases and 3 bases, in that order; junction bases with no gene match: 10. Germline CDR1 reads SEHNR; CDR2 reads FQNEAQ (reference sequence). Here the CDR3 reads CASSHTPGQGYTEAFF. The CDR3, as DNA: TGTGCCAGCAGCCACACACCGGGACAGGGTTACACTGAAGCTTTCTTT.

This clone was seen just once. The chain couples TRBV5-1 to TRBJ2-1; D might be TRBD1 (6 bases). Between the trimmed V and J ends, which lost 7 bases and 3 bases, there was a span of 14 bases. The germline V gene encodes CDR1 SGHRS and CDR2 YFSETQ. The length of the CDR3 is 14 residues. CDR3 loop: CASRQEQGYNEQFF. CDR3 sequence (DNA): TGCGCCAGCCGACAAGAACAGGGCTACAATGAGCAGTTCTTC.

This rearrangement joins TRBV4-1 to TRBJ2-7; 8 nucleotides match TRBD1. The CDR3 spans 14 residues. CDR1 is MGHRA, CDR2 YSYEKL, per germline. V lost 2 bases to trimming and J lost 6 bases; unmatched junction nucleotides: 6. This CDR3 reads CASSQPGQAREQYF. CDR3 coding DNA: TGCGCCAGCAGCCAACCGGGACAGGCGCGCGAGCAGTACTTC.